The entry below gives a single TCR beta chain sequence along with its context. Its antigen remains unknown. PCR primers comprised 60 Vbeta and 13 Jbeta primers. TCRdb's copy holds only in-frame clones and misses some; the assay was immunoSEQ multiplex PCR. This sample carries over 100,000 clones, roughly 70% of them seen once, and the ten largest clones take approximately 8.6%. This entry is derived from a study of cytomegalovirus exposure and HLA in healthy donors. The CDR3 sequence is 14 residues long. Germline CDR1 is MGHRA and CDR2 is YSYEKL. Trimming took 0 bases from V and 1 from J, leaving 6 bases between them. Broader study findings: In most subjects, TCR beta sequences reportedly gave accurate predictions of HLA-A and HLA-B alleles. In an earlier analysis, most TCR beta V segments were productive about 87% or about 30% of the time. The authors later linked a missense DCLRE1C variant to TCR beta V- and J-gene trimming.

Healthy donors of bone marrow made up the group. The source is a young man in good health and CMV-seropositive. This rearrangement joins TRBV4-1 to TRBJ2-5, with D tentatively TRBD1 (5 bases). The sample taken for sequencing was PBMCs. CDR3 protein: CASSQDGAQETQYF. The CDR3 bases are TGCGCCAGCAGCCAAGATGGGGCCCAAGAGACCCAGTACTTC.